Reported below is one TCR beta chain. Its specificity is unknown. The data belong to a study of OX40 agonist ivuxolimab in advanced cancers. About the study: Every 2 weeks, patients got intravenous ivuxolimab at one of six dose levels (0.01-10 mg/kg). From about 23 to 85 years was the age range, with a mean of roughly 64 years, and 65% to 90% were male.

Germline CDR1 SGHNT, CDR2 YYREEE (reference sequence). Trimming took 7 bases from V and 9 from J; bases not matched to a gene: 16. CDR3 length: 15 amino acids. Overall study results and limits: Not determined was the antigen specificity of the expanded peripheral T cells.

Drawing of blood for sampling happened at baseline, at cycle 4 day 1, and at cycle 7 day 1. Profiling relied on immunoSEQ multiplex PCR, and the TCRdb table lists in-frame clones only, not all of them. The sample consists of some 69,000 clones, about 90% of them appearing once. The V and J genes are TRBV5-4 and TRBJ2-1; 7 nucleotides match TRBD2. The source was CD4+ or CD8+ T cells sorted from blood, collected in a trial of the OX40 agonist ivuxolimab. This receptor was obtained from an adult with an advanced solid tumor such as melanoma, head and neck, liver or kidney cancer. Here the CDR3 DNA reads TGTGCCAGCGGACAATTGGGGGGGAGGTTTGGTGAGCAGTTCTTC. It specifies CASGQLGGRFGEQFF.